Listed below are T cell receptor beta chains from one sample, sequenced in a study of blood T cell repertoires in COVID-19. Libraries were prepared by immunoSEQ multiplex PCR; TCRdb keeps only in-frame clonotypes and omits some of them. Of 370,000 or so clones in the sample, around 87% were seen once. Source material: PBMCs or T cells enriched from blood (not recorded which). The receptors derive from a man between 25 and 39 years old who had recovered from COVID-19. Both conserved end residues are part of each CDR3. The D gene is left open where the match is weak. Expanded clones are given a class, and other clones once, few, many or no size at all.

V	J	size	D	DNA	CDR3
TRBV5-1	TRBJ2-5	.	.	TGCGCCAGCAGCCCCCGGGATCCCCGAGGGGAGACCCAGTACTTC	CASSPRDPRGETQYF
TRBV19	TRBJ2-1	.	.	TGTGCCAGTACGAAATACAGCGGAGGTGAGCAGTTCTTC	CASTKYSGGEQFF
TRBV20-1	TRBJ2-3	.	.	TGCAGTGCTAGAACTGTAGATACGCAGTATTTT	CSARTVDTQYF
TRBV4-1	TRBJ1-4	.	.	TGCGCCAGCAGCCAAGGCTGGGGGGGGAGTGAAAAACTGTTTTTT	CASSQGWGGSEKLFF
TRBV19	TRBJ1-1	.	.	TGTGCCAGCAGTATAGATAGTGCAGGGATCACCAACACTGAAGCTTTCTTT	CASSIDSAGITNTEAFF
TRBV4-1	TRBJ2-7	.	.	TGCGCCAGCAGCCAAGCCCCGGTTCCCGCGGACGAGCAGTACTTC	CASSQAPVPADEQYF
TRBV7-2	TRBJ1-2	once	.	TGTGCCAGCAGCGTAAGGGGGGGCAAGGGCTACACCTTC	CASSVRGGKGYTF
TRBV5-1	TRBJ1-5	.	.	TGCGCCAGCAGCTTGGTCCCCGGGAGCAATCAGCCCCAGCATTTT	CASSLVPGSNQPQHF
TRBV10-3	TRBJ2-3	.	TRBD1	TGTGCCATCAGTGAGTCGGGACAGCACACAGATACGCAGTATTTT	CAISESGQHTDTQYF
TRBV19	TRBJ2-7	.	TRBD1	TGTGCCAGTAGTATAGTCGGACAGGCACCCTACGAGCAGTACTTC	CASSIVGQAPYEQYF
TRBV12-5	TRBJ2-3	.	TRBD2	TGTGCTAGTGGTTTGGTCATAGCTAGCGGGGGTCGAGGGGGCACAGATACGCAGTATTTT	CASGLVIASGGRGGTDTQYF
TRBV4-1	TRBJ1-5	.	.	TGCGCCAGCAGTACGATCGGGACAAAGAGAGGCAATCAGCCCCAGCATTTT	CASSTIGTKRGNQPQHF
TRBV5-1	TRBJ1-1	.	TRBD1	TGCGCCAGCAGTAGGGGGCCCGGCACTGAAGCTTTCTTT	CASSRGPGTEAFF
TRBV3-1/TRBV3-2	TRBJ1-3	.	.	TGTGCCAGCAGCCAAGAGACTCTTTCATTTGGAAACACCATATATTTT	CASSQETLSFGNTIYF
TRBV12-3/TRBV12-4	TRBJ2-7	.	.	TGTGCCAGCAGTTCTGGGAGCGAGCAGTACTTC	CASSSGSEQYF
TRBV10-1	TRBJ2-1	.	.	TGCGCCAGCAGTGGCGGTTACAATGAGCAGTTCTTC	CASSGGYNEQFF
TRBV9	TRBJ1-1	.	.	TGTGCCAGCAGCTATGCCCTGGGGGGGGGTGAAGACACTGAAGCTTTCTTT	CASSYALGGGEDTEAFF
TRBV7-6	TRBJ1-6	once	.	TGTGCCAGCAGCTTAGGGGGGGGGACCACCTATAATTCACCCCTCCACTTT	CASSLGGGTTYNSPLHF
TRBV9	TRBJ2-7	.	TRBD1	TGTGCCAGCAGCCCCTCCGGGACAGGGTCATACGAGCAGTACTTC	CASSPSGTGSYEQYF
TRBV6-5	TRBJ1-4	.	.	TGTGCCAGCAGTAGGCGAGGGAGTGAAAAACTGTTTTTT	CASSRRGSEKLFF
TRBV6-5	TRBJ1-2	.	.	TGTGCCAGCAAACGAGGACAGAGTGGCTACACCTTC	CASKRGQSGYTF
TRBV5-1	TRBJ2-1	.	.	TGCGCCAGCAGCCACGGTCTCGCGTCCTACAATGAGCAGTTCTTC	CASSHGLASYNEQFF
TRBV6-2/TRBV6-3	TRBJ1-4	.	.	TGTGCCAGCAGTTACCCGGGACAAAATGAAAAACTGTTTTTT	CASSYPGQNEKLFF
TRBV7-8	TRBJ1-2	.	.	TGTGCCAGCAGCTTAGCGCGCAGGGACTATGGCTACACCTTC	CASSLARRDYGYTF
TRBV11-2	TRBJ2-5	.	.	TGTGCCAGCAGCACAAGCAAGGGCGGGTTTGAGACCCAGTACTTC	CASSTSKGGFETQYF
TRBV27	TRBJ2-1	.	.	TGTGCCAGCAGTAACAGCGGAGCCGGTCGGAATGAGCAGTTCTTC	CASSNSGAGRNEQFF
TRBV4-3	TRBJ1-4	.	.	TGCGCCAGCAGCCAAGAGGGGAGCTCTAATGAAAAACTGTTTTTT	CASSQEGSSNEKLFF
TRBV6-4	TRBJ1-1	.	.	TGTGCCAGCAGAAGCTCCGGGGTCCCGTGGGCTGAAGCTTTCTTT	CASRSSGVPWAEAFF
TRBV13	TRBJ2-2	.	.	TGTGCCAGCAGCTTCCGGGGATGGGACGGGGAGCTGTTTTTT	CASSFRGWDGELFF
TRBV7-2	TRBJ2-7	.	.	TGTGCCAGCAGCCGTCAGCGGTCCTACGAGCAGTACTTC	CASSRQRSYEQYF
TRBV5-4	TRBJ1-1	.	.	TGTGCCAGCAGCCCGGGACAGAACACTGAAGCTTTCTTT	CASSPGQNTEAFF
TRBV2	TRBJ1-2	.	.	TGTGCCAGCAGGGAGGTGGATATACTCTATGGCTACACCTTC	CASREVDILYGYTF
TRBV6-2/TRBV6-3	TRBJ1-4	once	TRBD1	TGTGCCAGCAGTTACCCCCAGACGAGGGGGCTCCATGAAAAACTGTTTTTT	CASSYPQTRGLHEKLFF
TRBV11-3	TRBJ2-4	.	TRBD2	TGTGCCAGCAGCTTCGGAATAATAGCTCGACGGGGGGGCTGGGACATTCAGTACTTC	CASSFGIIARRGGWDIQYF
TRBV4-1	TRBJ2-4	.	.	TGCGCCAGCAGCCAAGAATGGGGCGAGGCCAAAAACATTCAGTACTTC	CASSQEWGEAKNIQYF
TRBV4-2	TRBJ2-7	.	TRBD2	TGTGCCAGCAGGGGTAGCGGGGGGGCCTACGAGCAGTACTTC	CASRGSGGAYEQYF
TRBV7-9	TRBJ2-5	.	TRBD1	TGTGCCAGCAGCGTCACAGGGGTTCGAGAGACCCAGTACTTC	CASSVTGVRETQYF
TRBV4-1	TRBJ2-1	once	.	TGCGCCACAGGCCCATCCTACAATGAGCAGTTCTTC	CATGPSYNEQFF
TRBV10-3	TRBJ2-1	.	TRBD2	TGTGCCATCAGTGAGACCTTGACTAGCGGGGAGCAGTTCTTC	CAISETLTSGEQFF
TRBV4-2	TRBJ2-3	.	TRBD2	TGTGCCAGCAGCCAAGAACAGCGGGGGGGAAGCACAGATACGCAGTATTTT	CASSQEQRGGSTDTQYF
TRBV28	TRBJ1-6	.	TRBD1	TGTGCCAGCAGTTTAGTGGACAGGGACGGCTCGCCCCTCCACTTT	CASSLVDRDGSPLHF
TRBV9	TRBJ2-3	.	TRBD2	TGTGCCAGCAGCGTAGCAACTAGCGGGGCAGATACGCAGTATTTT	CASSVATSGADTQYF
TRBV4-3	TRBJ1-2	.	.	TGCGCCAGCAGCCCTACGGGGGTTGGTGGCTACACCTTC	CASSPTGVGGYTF
TRBV6-5	TRBJ2-7	.	TRBD1	TGTGCCAGCAGTCCATACGGGACAGGGGGCAGCGAGCAGTACTTC	CASSPYGTGGSEQYF
TRBV3-1/TRBV3-2	TRBJ2-3	.	.	TGTGCCAGCAGCCAAGGACTCACAGATACGCAGTATTTT	CASSQGLTDTQYF
TRBV13	TRBJ2-6	.	.	TGTGCCAGCAGTCGCTCTGGGGCCAACGTCCTGACTTTC	CASSRSGANVLTF
TRBV19	TRBJ1-2	.	.	TGTGCCAGTGGACAGTCCTCCTATGGCTACACCTTC	CASGQSSYGYTF
TRBV5-4	TRBJ2-7	.	.	TGTGCCAGCAGCTCACGATCGGACTATTACTCCTACGAGCAGTACTTC	CASSSRSDYYSYEQYF
TRBV5-5	TRBJ2-4	.	.	TGTGCCAGCAGCCCAACCCCTCCGGACATTCAGTACTTC	CASSPTPPDIQYF
TRBV10-2	TRBJ2-1	.	.	TGCGCCAGCACGACACGGGGGTACAATGAGCAGTTCTTC	CASTTRGYNEQFF
TRBV5-6	TRBJ1-1	.	.	TGTGCCAGCTCTAAGGGGCTCTCAGCTTTCTTT	CASSKGLSAFF
TRBV6-5	TRBJ1-5	.	TRBD1	TGTGCCAGCAGAGGACAGGGCAATCAGCCCCAGCATTTT	CASRGQGNQPQHF
TRBV5-1	TRBJ2-3	.	.	TGCGCCAGCAGCTTGGTACAGGGTGTTGCAGATACGCAGTATTTT	CASSLVQGVADTQYF
TRBV6-5	TRBJ1-4	.	TRBD1	TGTGCCAGCAGTTATGGACAGGCTAGTGAAAAACTGTTTTTT	CASSYGQASEKLFF
TRBV19	TRBJ1-2	.	.	TGTGCCAGTAGTATCGCCGGGACGGGGGTTTCTAACTATGGCTACACCTTC	CASSIAGTGVSNYGYTF
TRBV6-5	TRBJ2-7	.	TRBD1	TGTGCCAGCAGTTACGACAGGGCGGCTTCACGATACTTC	CASSYDRAASRYF
TRBV6-5	TRBJ2-7	once	TRBD1	TGTGCCTGCCGACAGGGCGAGGGGTCCTACGAGCAGTACTTC	CACRQGEGSYEQYF
TRBV3-1/TRBV3-2	TRBJ1-4	.	.	TGTGCCAGCAGCCAAGTGAGTGAAAAACTGTTTTTT	CASSQVSEKLFF
TRBV6-1	TRBJ1-2	.	.	TGTGCCAGCAGTGAGAGCAGCGCGAATAACTATGGCTACACCTTC	CASSESSANNYGYTF